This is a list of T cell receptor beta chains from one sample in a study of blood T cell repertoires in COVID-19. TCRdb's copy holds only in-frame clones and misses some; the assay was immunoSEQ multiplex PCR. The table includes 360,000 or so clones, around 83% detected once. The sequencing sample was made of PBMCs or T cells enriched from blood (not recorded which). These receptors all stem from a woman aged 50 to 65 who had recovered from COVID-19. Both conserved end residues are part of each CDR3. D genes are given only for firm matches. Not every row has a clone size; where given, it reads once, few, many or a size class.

cdr3_aa: CSVERTGGITGELFF; cdr3_nt: TGCAGCGTTGAAAGGACAGGGGGCATCACCGGGGAGCTGTTTTTT; v_call: TRBV29-1; j_call: TRBJ2-2; clone_size: .; d_call: TRBD1
cdr3_aa: CASTRTGAYEQYF; cdr3_nt: TGTGCCAGCACTCGGACAGGGGCCTACGAGCAGTACTTC; v_call: TRBV2; j_call: TRBJ2-7; clone_size: .; d_call: TRBD1
cdr3_aa: CASSLTGFNEKLFF; cdr3_nt: TGTGCCAGCAGCTTAACAGGATTTAATGAAAAACTGTTTTTT; v_call: TRBV7-9; j_call: TRBJ1-4; clone_size: .; d_call: .
cdr3_aa: CASSYPRTGGMGNTIYF; cdr3_nt: TGTGCCAGCAGCTACCCACGGACAGGGGGCATGGGAAACACCATATATTTT; v_call: TRBV11-2; j_call: TRBJ1-3; clone_size: .; d_call: TRBD1
cdr3_aa: CASGGSANYGYTF; cdr3_nt: TGTGCCAGTGGGGGGTCGGCTAACTATGGCTACACCTTC; v_call: TRBV27; j_call: TRBJ1-2; clone_size: .; d_call: .
cdr3_aa: CASIKFTAQETQYF; cdr3_nt: TGTGCCAGTATTAAGTTTACAGCCCAAGAGACCCAGTACTTC; v_call: TRBV19; j_call: TRBJ2-5; clone_size: .; d_call: .
cdr3_aa: CASSQQEYGYTF; cdr3_nt: TGTGCCAGCAGTCAACAGGAATATGGCTACACCTTC; v_call: TRBV6-2/TRBV6-3; j_call: TRBJ1-2; clone_size: .; d_call: .
cdr3_aa: CASSYSRGGEKLFF; cdr3_nt: TGTGCCAGCAGTTACAGCAGGGGTGGTGAAAAACTGTTTTTT; v_call: TRBV6-5; j_call: TRBJ1-4; clone_size: .; d_call: .
cdr3_aa: CASSLAHTSNTEAFF; cdr3_nt: TGTGCCAGCAGCTTAGCACACACCTCTAACACTGAAGCTTTCTTT; v_call: TRBV11-2; j_call: TRBJ1-1; clone_size: .; d_call: .
cdr3_aa: CASSQEVAGGTGELFF; cdr3_nt: TGCGCCAGCAGCCAAGAAGTGGCAGGGGGCACCGGGGAGCTGTTTTTT; v_call: TRBV4-1; j_call: TRBJ2-2; clone_size: .; d_call: TRBD1
cdr3_aa: CASSQGSWYQRETEQYF; cdr3_nt: TGCGCCAGCAGCCAAGGTAGTTGGTACCAGCGGGAGACCGAGCAGTACTTC; v_call: TRBV4-1; j_call: TRBJ2-7; clone_size: once; d_call: TRBD2
cdr3_aa: CASSGISGGFF; cdr3_nt: TGTGCCAGCAGTGGAATCTCGGGAGGTTTCTTT; v_call: TRBV2; j_call: TRBJ1-1; clone_size: once; d_call: .
cdr3_aa: CAISQGAQNTEAFF; cdr3_nt: TGTGCCATCAGCCAGGGGGCTCAAAACACTGAAGCTTTCTTT; v_call: TRBV10-3; j_call: TRBJ1-1; clone_size: .; d_call: TRBD1
cdr3_aa: CASSLAGGPNEQYF; cdr3_nt: TGTGCCAGCTCACTAGCGGGAGGGCCTAACGAGCAGTACTTC; v_call: TRBV18; j_call: TRBJ2-7; clone_size: .; d_call: TRBD2
cdr3_aa: CASRLTPGQGSSGNTIYF; cdr3_nt: TGCGCCAGCAGGCTGACACCGGGACAGGGAAGCTCTGGAAACACCATATATTTT; v_call: TRBV5-1; j_call: TRBJ1-3; clone_size: .; d_call: TRBD1
cdr3_aa: CASSLAGLGGPELQFF; cdr3_nt: TGCGCCAGCAGCTTGGCAGGTTTAGGCGGGCCTGAATTGCAGTTCTTC; v_call: TRBV5-1; j_call: TRBJ2-1; clone_size: .; d_call: .
cdr3_aa: CASSQNTVTEAFF; cdr3_nt: TGTGCCAGCAGCCAAAACACAGTCACTGAAGCTTTCTTT; v_call: TRBV7-2; j_call: TRBJ1-1; clone_size: .; d_call: .
cdr3_aa: CASSQDFWAGDEKLFF; cdr3_nt: TGTGCCAGCAGCCAAGACTTCTGGGCAGGGGACGAAAAACTGTTTTTT; v_call: TRBV4-2; j_call: TRBJ1-4; clone_size: few; d_call: .
cdr3_aa: CASRIRENTEAFF; cdr3_nt: TGTGCCAGCAGGATCCGGGAGAACACTGAAGCTTTCTTT; v_call: TRBV25-1; j_call: TRBJ1-1; clone_size: .; d_call: .
cdr3_aa: CASSFGQGTSGRELFF; cdr3_nt: TGCGCCAGCAGCTTTGGACAGGGAACTAGCGGGCGGGAGCTGTTTTTT; v_call: TRBV5-1; j_call: TRBJ2-2; clone_size: .; d_call: .
cdr3_aa: CAISGQGLNEKLFF; cdr3_nt: TGTGCCATCAGTGGACAGGGACTCAATGAAAAACTGTTTTTT; v_call: TRBV10-3; j_call: TRBJ1-4; clone_size: .; d_call: TRBD1
cdr3_aa: CASSNFSGARRTNTEAFF; cdr3_nt: TGTGCCAGCAGCAATTTCTCAGGGGCGCGACGGACGAACACTGAAGCTTTCTTT; v_call: TRBV21-1; j_call: TRBJ1-1; clone_size: .; d_call: .
cdr3_aa: CASSLAGDNLLFF; cdr3_nt: TGCGCCAGCAGCTTGGCCGGGGATAACTTACTGTTCTTC; v_call: TRBV5-1; j_call: TRBJ2-1; clone_size: .; d_call: .
cdr3_aa: CASNPWFVGVAAFF; cdr3_nt: TGTGCCAGCAACCCATGGTTTGTCGGGGTCGCAGCTTTCTTT; v_call: TRBV11-2; j_call: TRBJ1-1; clone_size: once; d_call: .
cdr3_aa: CASIPQGDTQYF; cdr3_nt: TGTGCCAGCATACCCCAGGGAGATACGCAGTATTTT; v_call: TRBV6-5; j_call: TRBJ2-3; clone_size: .; d_call: .
cdr3_aa: CASSLTGPSIGYTF; cdr3_nt: TGTGCCAGCAGTTTGACAGGCCCTTCTATCGGCTACACCTTC; v_call: TRBV6-6; j_call: TRBJ1-2; clone_size: .; d_call: .
cdr3_aa: CASSLATLAGGNYEQYF; cdr3_nt: TGTGCCAGCAGCTTAGCCACGCTAGCGGGAGGAAATTACGAGCAGTACTTC; v_call: TRBV11-2; j_call: TRBJ2-7; clone_size: .; d_call: TRBD2
cdr3_aa: CASSYWLGEGSNQPQHF; cdr3_nt: TGTGCCAGCAGCTACTGGCTAGGGGAGGGAAGCAATCAGCCCCAGCATTTT; v_call: TRBV7-9; j_call: TRBJ1-5; clone_size: .; d_call: .
cdr3_aa: CAVGGGAEAFF; cdr3_nt: TGTGCCGTGGGAGGGGGGGCTGAAGCTTTCTTT; v_call: TRBV7-2; j_call: TRBJ1-1; clone_size: .; d_call: .
cdr3_aa: CASSLVGPSGYGYTF; cdr3_nt: TGTGCCAGCAGCTTGGTGGGCCCCAGCGGCTATGGCTACACCTTC; v_call: TRBV5-6; j_call: TRBJ1-2; clone_size: once; d_call: .
cdr3_aa: CASSPRSQGGTYEQYF; cdr3_nt: TGTGCCAGCTCTCCACGGTCACAGGGGGGGACCTACGAGCAGTACTTC; v_call: TRBV18; j_call: TRBJ2-7; clone_size: .; d_call: .
cdr3_aa: CASSLGGVGTGHSDTQYF; cdr3_nt: TGTGCCAGCAGCTTAGGCGGGGTGGGGACAGGGCATTCAGATACGCAGTATTTT; v_call: TRBV7-2; j_call: TRBJ2-3; clone_size: .; d_call: TRBD1
cdr3_aa: CASSNPGTGGLRTQYF; cdr3_nt: TGCGCCAGCAGTAACCCCGGGACAGGGGGGTTGAGGACCCAGTACTTC; v_call: TRBV10-2; j_call: TRBJ2-5; clone_size: .; d_call: TRBD1
cdr3_aa: CASTLGDRGNEQFF; cdr3_nt: TGCGCCAGCACCCTGGGGGACAGGGGCAATGAGCAGTTCTTC; v_call: TRBV5-1; j_call: TRBJ2-1; clone_size: .; d_call: TRBD1
cdr3_aa: CASSPRTNEKLFF; cdr3_nt: TGTGCCAGCAGTCCCCGAACAAATGAAAAACTGTTTTTT; v_call: TRBV6-6; j_call: TRBJ1-4; clone_size: .; d_call: .
cdr3_aa: CASSTRTGGNYEQYF; cdr3_nt: TGTGCCAGCAGCACTCGGACAGGGGGTAACTACGAGCAGTACTTC; v_call: TRBV6-5; j_call: TRBJ2-7; clone_size: once; d_call: TRBD1
cdr3_aa: CASTTGGQPQHF; cdr3_nt: TGTGCCAGCACTACAGGGGGTCAGCCCCAGCATTTT; v_call: TRBV2; j_call: TRBJ1-5; clone_size: .; d_call: TRBD1
cdr3_aa: CASSARLAGGPDTQYF; cdr3_nt: TGTGCCAGCAGCGCCCGACTAGCGGGGGGGCCGGATACGCAGTATTTT; v_call: TRBV7-9; j_call: TRBJ2-3; clone_size: .; d_call: TRBD2
cdr3_aa: CASSSGTDVQPQHF; cdr3_nt: TGTGCCAGCAGCTCCGGGACAGATGTTCAGCCCCAGCATTTT; v_call: TRBV7-2; j_call: TRBJ1-5; clone_size: .; d_call: TRBD1
cdr3_aa: CASSRQDPGVETQYF; cdr3_nt: TGCGCCAGCAGCCGCCAGGACCCAGGGGTCGAGACCCAGTACTTC; v_call: TRBV5-1; j_call: TRBJ2-5; clone_size: .; d_call: .
cdr3_aa: CASSYSRQGSGNTIYF; cdr3_nt: TGTGCCAGCAGTTACTCGAGACAGGGAAGTGGAAACACCATATATTTT; v_call: TRBV6-5; j_call: TRBJ1-3; clone_size: .; d_call: TRBD1
cdr3_aa: CAISEGSDQPQHF; cdr3_nt: TGTGCCATCAGTGAAGGCAGCGATCAGCCCCAGCATTTT; v_call: TRBV10-3; j_call: TRBJ1-5; clone_size: .; d_call: .